This is a list of T cell receptor beta chains from one sample in a study of T-cell reconstitution after alpha-beta-depleted transplantation in children. TCRdb called the PCR reads again in MiXCR, with one record for every CDR3 protein. In the table there are about 230,000 distinct CDR3 sequences, about 11% of which are singletons. Sequencing used PBMCs from the stem cell graft donor, obtained from the stem cell graft. The receptors originated from a human donor who donated a stem cell graft to a child with acute lymphoblastic leukemia. Each CDR3 is given with its conserved first and last residue. The order of the fields is clone size, J gene, D gene, CDR3 length, V gene, CDR3 DNA, CDR3 protein. The D gene is left open where the match is weak. Expanded clones get a size class; other rows say once, few or many, or leave the size out.

clone_size: many
j_call: TRBJ1-2
d_call: TRBD1
cdr3_length: 13
v_call: TRBV12-3/TRBV12-4
cdr3_nt: TGTGCCAGCAGTTCAGCCGGGACAGGTGGCTACACCTTC
cdr3_aa: CASSSAGTGGYTF

clone_size: -
j_call: TRBJ2-2
d_call: TRBD2
cdr3_length: 18
v_call: TRBV9
cdr3_nt: TGTGCCAGCAGGCCCGGACTAGCGGGGGGCGGGAACACCGGGGAGCTGTTTTTT
cdr3_aa: CASRPGLAGGGNTGELFF

clone_size: many
j_call: TRBJ2-7
d_call: -
cdr3_length: 13
v_call: TRBV20-1
cdr3_nt: TGCAGTGCTAGGTATGACGACAGCTACGAGCAGTACTTC
cdr3_aa: CSARYDDSYEQYF

clone_size: many
j_call: TRBJ2-7
d_call: -
cdr3_length: 15
v_call: TRBV6-1
cdr3_nt: TGTGCCAGCAGCTCCCGAGGAGGGGGCCCCTACGAGCAGTACTTC
cdr3_aa: CASSSRGGGPYEQYF

clone_size: many
j_call: TRBJ2-5
d_call: -
cdr3_length: 14
v_call: TRBV15
cdr3_nt: TGTGCCACCAGCATGAGGGGTGCCAAAGAGACCCAGTACTTC
cdr3_aa: CATSMRGAKETQYF

clone_size: many
j_call: TRBJ2-3
d_call: TRBD2
cdr3_length: 15
v_call: TRBV29-1
cdr3_nt: TGCAGCGCCTGGACTAGCGGGACTAGCACAGATACGCAGTATTTT
cdr3_aa: CSAWTSGTSTDTQYF

clone_size: many
j_call: TRBJ2-3
d_call: -
cdr3_length: 14
v_call: TRBV20-1
cdr3_nt: TGCAGTGCTAGAGTAGTGGGAGGCACAGATACGCAGTATTTT
cdr3_aa: CSARVVGGTDTQYF

clone_size: many
j_call: TRBJ2-7
d_call: -
cdr3_length: 13
v_call: TRBV27
cdr3_nt: TGTGCCAGCAGTTTGCGCGACTCCTACGAGCAGTACTTC
cdr3_aa: CASSLRDSYEQYF

clone_size: few
j_call: TRBJ1-6
d_call: TRBD1
cdr3_length: 16
v_call: TRBV6-1
cdr3_nt: TGTGCCAGCAGTGACCAAGGGGGCTTACGGAATTCACCCCTCCACTTT
cdr3_aa: CASSDQGGLRNSPLHF

clone_size: many
j_call: TRBJ1-1
d_call: -
cdr3_length: 11
v_call: TRBV12-3/TRBV12-4
cdr3_nt: TGTGCCAGCAGTCCAACAAATGAAGCTTTCTTT
cdr3_aa: CASSPTNEAFF

clone_size: many
j_call: TRBJ2-1
d_call: -
cdr3_length: 14
v_call: TRBV5-1
cdr3_nt: TGCGCCAGCAGCCGCGCGGAATTTTACAATGAGCAGTTCTTC
cdr3_aa: CASSRAEFYNEQFF

clone_size: many
j_call: TRBJ2-7
d_call: TRBD2
cdr3_length: 14
v_call: TRBV6-5
cdr3_nt: TGTGCCAGCAGTAACTCGGGGGGACCCTACGAGCAGTACTTC
cdr3_aa: CASSNSGGPYEQYF

clone_size: many
j_call: TRBJ2-7
d_call: -
cdr3_length: 14
v_call: TRBV7-6
cdr3_nt: TGTGCCAGCAGCTTTGGTAGGGTGTCGGACGAGCAGTACTTC
cdr3_aa: CASSFGRVSDEQYF

clone_size: many
j_call: TRBJ2-3
d_call: -
cdr3_length: 16
v_call: TRBV3-1
cdr3_nt: TGTGCCAGCAGTCACATTGGGCTAGGAAGGAGGGATACGCAGTATTTT
cdr3_aa: CASSHIGLGRRDTQYF

clone_size: many
j_call: TRBJ2-2
d_call: -
cdr3_length: 15
v_call: TRBV6-1
cdr3_nt: TGTGCCAGCAGCCCCGAGGCCCTTGGGACCGGGGAGCTGTTTTTT
cdr3_aa: CASSPEALGTGELFF

clone_size: many
j_call: TRBJ2-5
d_call: -
cdr3_length: 15
v_call: TRBV7-2
cdr3_nt: TGTGCCAGCAGCTCAACCGGGACGTGGAGGGAGACCCAGTACTTC
cdr3_aa: CASSSTGTWRETQYF

clone_size: many
j_call: TRBJ1-2
d_call: -
cdr3_length: 13
v_call: TRBV4-3
cdr3_nt: TGCGCCAGCAGCCCCAACAGCAACTATGGCTACACCTTC
cdr3_aa: CASSPNSNYGYTF